A selection of T cell receptor beta chains follows, all from one sample in a study of blood T cell repertoires in COVID-19. TCRdb's table, derived via immunoSEQ multiplex PCR, lists solely in-frame clones and lacks some. The sample records 140,000 to 150,000 clones, roughly 90% being singletons. What was sequenced was peripheral blood. The receptors shown here come from a human donor in a cohort sampled during active COVID-19. Both conserved end residues are part of each CDR3. A D gene is named only where the DNA matches it firmly. The size field is filled for only some rows; it gives once, few, many or a size class.

j_call,clone_size,v_call,d_call,cdr3_aa,cdr3_nt
TRBJ1-6,-,TRBV6-2/TRBV6-3,TRBD1,CASSRAGQGATPLHF,TGTGCCAGCAGTAGGGCGGGACAGGGGGCTACACCCCTCCACTTT
TRBJ1-2,-,TRBV5-4,-,CASSLYRSFYGYTF,TGTGCCAGCAGCTTGTACAGATCCTTCTATGGCTACACCTTC
TRBJ1-5,once,TRBV28,TRBD1,CANSRDREGQPQHF,TGTGCCAACTCCCGGGACAGGGAAGGTCAGCCCCAGCATTTT
TRBJ2-3,-,TRBV28,-,CASEQGDTQYF,TGTGCCAGCGAACAGGGAGATACGCAGTATTTT
TRBJ1-3,-,TRBV6-5,TRBD1,CASRTGPTGNTIYF,TGTGCCAGCAGGACAGGGCCTACTGGAAACACCATATATTTT
TRBJ2-1,-,TRBV29-1,TRBD2,CSVDGTSGLNEQFF,TGCAGCGTTGATGGGACTAGCGGGCTGAATGAGCAGTTCTTC
TRBJ2-1,-,TRBV11-3,-,CASSLDGRLQFF,TGTGCCAGCAGCTTAGATGGCAGGCTGCAGTTCTTC
TRBJ2-2,-,TRBV5-4,-,CASSSQQGLRAGELFF,TGTGCCAGCAGCTCCCAGCAGGGACTGAGAGCCGGGGAGCTGTTTTTT
TRBJ2-3,once,TRBV28,-,CASSPGYWQAQYF,TGTGCCAGCAGCCCAGGCTATTGGCAGGCGCAGTATTTT
TRBJ2-4,-,TRBV6-6,TRBD1,CASVRDRGPRGRIQYF,TGTGCCAGCGTCCGGGACAGGGGGCCCCGAGGACGGATTCAGTACTTC
TRBJ2-5,-,TRBV6-5,TRBD1,CASTGTGIETQYF,TGTGCCAGCACCGGGACAGGGATAGAGACCCAGTACTTC
TRBJ1-3,-,TRBV28,-,CASSSAGGVPGNTIYF,TGTGCCAGCAGTTCCGCCGGGGGGGTCCCTGGAAACACCATATATTTT
TRBJ1-4,-,TRBV4-3,-,CASSQWGDATNEKLFF,TGCGCCAGCAGCCAATGGGGCGATGCAACTAATGAAAAACTGTTTTTT
TRBJ2-1,-,TRBV11-3,TRBD2,CASSYGLAGVDEQFF,TGTGCCAGCAGCTATGGACTAGCGGGAGTGGATGAGCAGTTCTTC
TRBJ2-3,-,TRBV5-6,TRBD2,CASIPAGGYASTDTQYF,TGTGCCAGCATCCCCGCGGGGGGATATGCTAGCACAGATACGCAGTATTTT
TRBJ2-2,once,TRBV5-1,TRBD2,CASRPRLAGRGGELFF,TGCGCCAGCAGACCCCGACTAGCGGGGAGGGGCGGGGAGCTGTTTTTT
TRBJ1-2,-,TRBV4-1,TRBD1,CASSQGSGGYGYTF,TGCGCCAGCAGCCAAGGCTCAGGGGGCTATGGCTACACCTTC
TRBJ1-5,-,TRBV10-2,-,CASRDRPNSNQPQHF,TGCGCCAGCAGGGACAGACCTAATAGCAATCAGCCCCAGCATTTT
TRBJ2-5,-,TRBV6-2/TRBV6-3,TRBD2,CASSHAAGYGTQYF,TGTGCCAGCAGCCACGCAGCGGGGTATGGGACCCAGTACTTC
TRBJ1-6,-,TRBV7-2,-,CASGGEGNNSPLHF,TGTGCCAGCGGCGGGGAAGGGAATAATTCACCCCTCCACTTT